This T cell receptor beta chain was obtained from a study of Graves' ophthalmopathy and Graves' hyperthyroidism. RNA transcripts were the template, and TCR beta CDR3 regions were amplified from them. RT-PCR in the first round used HTBI primers; a second-round multiplex PCR followed. TCRdb called the multiplex PCR reads again in MiXCR, with one record for every CDR3 protein. There are fewer than 250,000 distinct CDR3 sequences in the sample; 25% to 35% occur only once, and over 7.5% lies in the top ten. Only a few counts were recorded for this clonotype. CDR1 and CDR2 from the germline V gene are SGHVS and FNYEAQ. Losses at the gene ends were 7 bases for V and 5 bases for J; bases not matched to a gene: 7. CDR3 length equals 13 residues.

The receptor was isolated from a man aged 45 to 65 with Graves' ophthalmopathy. This chain joins TRBV7-6 and TRBJ2-7, with 8 bases that match TRBD1. Sample: peripheral blood. The DNA of the CDR3 is TGTGCCAGCAAAGGACAGGGTCTGAACGAGCAGTACTTC. It encodes CASKGQGLNEQYF.